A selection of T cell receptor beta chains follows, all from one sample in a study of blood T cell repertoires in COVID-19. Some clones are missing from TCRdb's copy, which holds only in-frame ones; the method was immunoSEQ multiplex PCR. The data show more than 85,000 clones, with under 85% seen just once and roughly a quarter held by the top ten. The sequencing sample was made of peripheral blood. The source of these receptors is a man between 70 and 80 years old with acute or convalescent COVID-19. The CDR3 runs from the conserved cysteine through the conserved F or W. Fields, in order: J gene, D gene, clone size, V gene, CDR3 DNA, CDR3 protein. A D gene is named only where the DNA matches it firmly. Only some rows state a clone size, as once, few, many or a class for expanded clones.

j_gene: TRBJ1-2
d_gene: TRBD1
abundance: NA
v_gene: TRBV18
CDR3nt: TGTGCCAGCTCACCACAGAGACAGGGGGAGTATGGCTACACCTTC
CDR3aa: CASSPQRQGEYGYTF

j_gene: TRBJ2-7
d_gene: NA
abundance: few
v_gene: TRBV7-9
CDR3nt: TGTGCCAGCAGCTTGTACGGCACATCGGGATACGAGCAGTACTTC
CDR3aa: CASSLYGTSGYEQYF

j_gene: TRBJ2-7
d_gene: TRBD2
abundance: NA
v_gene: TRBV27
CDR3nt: TGTGCCAGCAGTTTATCGGGGGCGGGGGGGCGCGAGCAGTACTTC
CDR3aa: CASSLSGAGGREQYF

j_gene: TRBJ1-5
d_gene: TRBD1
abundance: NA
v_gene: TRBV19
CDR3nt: TGTGCCAGTAGTATAGCAGTGGGGACAGGGCTATTTTGGCAGCCCCAGCATTTT
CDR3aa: CASSIAVGTGLFWQPQHF

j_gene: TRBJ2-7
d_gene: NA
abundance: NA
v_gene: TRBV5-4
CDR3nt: TGTGCCAGCAGCTTGTGGGCAGGGGACCCCTACGAGCAGTACTTC
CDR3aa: CASSLWAGDPYEQYF

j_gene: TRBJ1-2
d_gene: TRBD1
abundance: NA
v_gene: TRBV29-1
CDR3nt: TGCAGCGTTAACGACAGGGAACTAGCTAACTATGGCTACACCTTC
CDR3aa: CSVNDRELANYGYTF

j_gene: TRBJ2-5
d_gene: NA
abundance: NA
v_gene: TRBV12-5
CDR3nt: TGTGCTAGTGGTGCTAGGGGGTCCCTGAGAGAGACCCAGTACTTC
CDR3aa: CASGARGSLRETQYF

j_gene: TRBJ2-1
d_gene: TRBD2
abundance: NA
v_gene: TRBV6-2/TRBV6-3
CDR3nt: TGTGCCAGCAGCCCACCCGGGGGGGGTTACAATGAGCAGTTCTTC
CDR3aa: CASSPPGGGYNEQFF

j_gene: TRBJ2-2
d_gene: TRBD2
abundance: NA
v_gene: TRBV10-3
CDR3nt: TGTGCCATCAGTCCCTTTGGGACTAGCGGGAGCCAAACCGGGGAGCTGTTTTTT
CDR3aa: CAISPFGTSGSQTGELFF

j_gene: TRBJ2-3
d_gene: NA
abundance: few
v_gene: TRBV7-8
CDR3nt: TGTGCCAGCAGCTTAAGGTTTGCGGGAGATACGCAGTATTTT
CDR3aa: CASSLRFAGDTQYF

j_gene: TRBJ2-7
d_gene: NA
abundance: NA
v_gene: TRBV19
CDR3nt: TGTGCCAGTAGTATACGCAGGGTGGGCTACGAGCAGTACTTC
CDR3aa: CASSIRRVGYEQYF

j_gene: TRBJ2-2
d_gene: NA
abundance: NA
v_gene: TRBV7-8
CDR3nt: TGTGCCAGCAGGGAGGGGTCATTAGTGTTCGGGGAGCTGTTTTTT
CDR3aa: CASREGSLVFGELFF

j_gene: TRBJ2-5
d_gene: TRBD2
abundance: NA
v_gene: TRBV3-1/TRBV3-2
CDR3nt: TGTGCCAGCAGCCCTTCGGGGGGAGGAGTGACCCAGTACTTC
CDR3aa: CASSPSGGGVTQYF

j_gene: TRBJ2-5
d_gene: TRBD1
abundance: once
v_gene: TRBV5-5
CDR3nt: TGTGCCAGCAGCTTGTACTGGGACAGGGGACAAGAGACCCAGTACTTC
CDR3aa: CASSLYWDRGQETQYF

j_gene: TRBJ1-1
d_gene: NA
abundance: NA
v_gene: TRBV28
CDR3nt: TGTGCCAGCAGTTCCCCTCAGGGCGGGGGCACTGAAGCTTTCTTT
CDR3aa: CASSSPQGGGTEAFF

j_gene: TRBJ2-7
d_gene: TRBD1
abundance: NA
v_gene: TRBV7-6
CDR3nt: TGTGCCAGCAGCTCTTACAGGGGGTCTGACTACGAGCAGTACTTC
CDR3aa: CASSSYRGSDYEQYF

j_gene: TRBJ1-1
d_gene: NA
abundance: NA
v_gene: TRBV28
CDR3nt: TGTGCCAGCAGATTGACAGAGAACACTGAAGCTTTCTTT
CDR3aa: CASRLTENTEAFF

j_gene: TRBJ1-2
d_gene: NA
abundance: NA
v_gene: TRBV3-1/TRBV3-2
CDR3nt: TGTGCCAGCAGCCAAAAACTGGTCCCTTATGGCTACACCTTC
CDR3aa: CASSQKLVPYGYTF

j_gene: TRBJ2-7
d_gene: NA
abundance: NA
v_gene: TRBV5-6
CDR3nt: TGTGCCAGCAGCTTGGAGGGGCCAGGCGAGAGCTCCTACGAGCAGTACTTC
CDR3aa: CASSLEGPGESSYEQYF

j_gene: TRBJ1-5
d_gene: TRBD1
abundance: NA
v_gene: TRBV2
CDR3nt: TGTGCCAGCAGTGAAGCGCTTCCAGGGGGCGGGGGTCAGCCCCAGCATTTT
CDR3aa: CASSEALPGGGGQPQHF

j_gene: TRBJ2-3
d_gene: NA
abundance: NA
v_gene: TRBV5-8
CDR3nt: TGTGCCAGCAGCTTGGGACAGATTCAGCATACGCAGTATTTT
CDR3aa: CASSLGQIQHTQYF

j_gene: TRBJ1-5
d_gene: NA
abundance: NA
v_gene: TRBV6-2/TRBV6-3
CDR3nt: TGTGCCAGCAGCTCAAACCCCACAGGGCTGGGCAATCAGCCCCAGCATTTT
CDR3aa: CASSSNPTGLGNQPQHF

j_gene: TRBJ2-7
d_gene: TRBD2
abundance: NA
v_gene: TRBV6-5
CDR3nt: TGTGCCAGCAGTAGGGAGGGCCTTAACGAGCAGTACTTC
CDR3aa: CASSREGLNEQYF

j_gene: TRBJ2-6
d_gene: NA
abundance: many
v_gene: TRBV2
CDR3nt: TGTGCCAGCAGTGAAGGGGCGTACTCTGGGGCCAACGTCCTGACTTTC
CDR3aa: CASSEGAYSGANVLTF

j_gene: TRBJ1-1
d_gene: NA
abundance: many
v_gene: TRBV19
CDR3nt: TGTGCCAGTAGTATAGATGTGGGCCGAACTGACGCTTTCTTT
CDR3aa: CASSIDVGRTDAFF

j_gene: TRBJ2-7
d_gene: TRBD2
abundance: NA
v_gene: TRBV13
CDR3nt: TGTGCCAGCAGCCTAGCGGGAGTATACGAGCAGTACTTC
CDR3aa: CASSLAGVYEQYF

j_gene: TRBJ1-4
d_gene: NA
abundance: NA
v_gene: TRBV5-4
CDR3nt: TGTGCCAGCAGCCCCCGGGGAGCTAATGAAAAACTGTTTTTT
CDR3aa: CASSPRGANEKLFF

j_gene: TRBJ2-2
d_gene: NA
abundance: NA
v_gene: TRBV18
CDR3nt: TGTGCCAGCTCACCACCTGGCAGGGGCACCGGGGAGCTGTTTTTT
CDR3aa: CASSPPGRGTGELFF

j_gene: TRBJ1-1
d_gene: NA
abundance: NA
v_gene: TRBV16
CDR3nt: TGTGCCAGCAGCCAATCGCACAGTTCGAACACTGAAGCTTTCTTT
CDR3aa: CASSQSHSSNTEAFF

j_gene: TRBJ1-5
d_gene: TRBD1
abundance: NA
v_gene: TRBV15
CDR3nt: TGTGCCACCAGCACGAGTCCCGGGACAGGGAATGGAGCCCAGCATTTT
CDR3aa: CATSTSPGTGNGAQHF

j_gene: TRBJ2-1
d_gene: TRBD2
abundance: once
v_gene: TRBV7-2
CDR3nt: TGTGCCAGCAGCTCCGCTAGCGGGAGTTACAATGAGCAGTTCTTC
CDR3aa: CASSSASGSYNEQFF

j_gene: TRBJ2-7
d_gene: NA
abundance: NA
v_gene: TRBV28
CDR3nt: TGTGCCAGCAGCCTACCGCCCGAGAAGCAGTACTTC
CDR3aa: CASSLPPEKQYF

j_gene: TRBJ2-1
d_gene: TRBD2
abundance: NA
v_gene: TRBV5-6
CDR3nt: TGTGCCAGCAGCGGCGCTAGCGGGAGGGCCCTTGAGCAGTTCTTC
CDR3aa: CASSGASGRALEQFF

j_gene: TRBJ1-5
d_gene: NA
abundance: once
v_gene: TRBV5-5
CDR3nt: TGTGCCAGCAGTTCTACAGGGAATCAGCCCCAGCATTTT
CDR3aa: CASSSTGNQPQHF

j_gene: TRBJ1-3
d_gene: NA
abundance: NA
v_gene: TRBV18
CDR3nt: TGTGCCAGCTCACCTTCGACAGATGCGGACACCATATATTTT
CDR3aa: CASSPSTDADTIYF

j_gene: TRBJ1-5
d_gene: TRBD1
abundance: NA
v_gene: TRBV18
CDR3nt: TGTGCCAGCTCACCCCGGGACAGGGTAACCAATCAGCCCCAGCATTTT
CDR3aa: CASSPRDRVTNQPQHF

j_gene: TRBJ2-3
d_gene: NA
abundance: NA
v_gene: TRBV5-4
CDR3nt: TGTGCCAGCAGCTTGGGACGACAGCAGGGGACAGATACGCAGTATTTT
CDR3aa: CASSLGRQQGTDTQYF

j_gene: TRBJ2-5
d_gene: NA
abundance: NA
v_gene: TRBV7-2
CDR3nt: TGTGCCAGCAGCTTAGAGGTGGCAGGGGCTTCGGGGACCCAGTACTTC
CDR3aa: CASSLEVAGASGTQYF

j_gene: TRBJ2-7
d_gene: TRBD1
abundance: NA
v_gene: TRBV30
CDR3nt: TGTGCCTGGGTGCGGGACAGGCCTAGCGAGCAGTACTTC
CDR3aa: CAWVRDRPSEQYF

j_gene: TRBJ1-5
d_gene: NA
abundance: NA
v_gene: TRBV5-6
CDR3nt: TGTGCCAGCAGCTTGGCCACCCGGGGGCCCCAGCATTTT
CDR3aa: CASSLATRGPQHF

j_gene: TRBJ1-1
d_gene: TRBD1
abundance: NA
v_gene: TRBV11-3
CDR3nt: TGTGCCAGCAGGGTAAGGGTTCGGGACAGGAAAATGAACACTGAAGCTTTCTTT
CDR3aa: CASRVRVRDRKMNTEAFF

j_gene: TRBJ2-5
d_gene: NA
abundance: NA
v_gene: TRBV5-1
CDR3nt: TGCGCCAGCAGCTCCCAGGGGAACCAAGAGACCCAGTACTTC
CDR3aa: CASSSQGNQETQYF

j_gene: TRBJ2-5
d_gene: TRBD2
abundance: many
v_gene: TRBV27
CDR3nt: TGTGCCAGCAGTTTTTCGGGACTAGGGGAGACCCAGTACTTC
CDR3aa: CASSFSGLGETQYF

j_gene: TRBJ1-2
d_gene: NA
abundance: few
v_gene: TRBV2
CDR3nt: TGTGCCAGCAGTGTGAGGCAGATCTATGGCTACACCTTC
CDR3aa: CASSVRQIYGYTF